The 28 T cell receptor beta chains below were found in one sample sequenced in a study of CD8+ T cells in alopecia areata. After isolation, RNA underwent reverse transcription to generate cDNA as the sequencing template. Some clones are missing from TCRdb's copy, which holds only in-frame ones; the method was immunoSEQ multiplex PCR. The table records roughly 200,000 clones, 53% of them present only once. Treatment reported: oral pan-JAK inhibitor, 5-10 mg twice daily. The sample was CD8+ T cells sorted from blood, taken at week 24, from a patient treated with tofacitinib. The receptors originated from a human donor with alopecia areata.

V and J are TRBV29-1 and TRBJ1-2; a possible D gene is TRBD1 (6 bases). V lost 4 bases and J 2 bases, leaving 11 bases between the germline ends. Germline lookup yields CDR1 SQVTM and CDR2 ANQGSEA. This CDR3 has 13 amino acids. The chain's CDR3 is CSVGGGQNYGYTF. The CDR3 DNA is TGCAGCGTTGGTGGGGGGCAGAACTATGGCTACACCTTC.

A few counts support this clone. The chain employs TRBV5-5 and TRBJ1-2; D is possibly TRBD1 (5 bases). There are 14 residues in the CDR3. Germline loops: CDR1 SGHKS, CDR2 YYEKEE (reference sequence). Trimming took off 0 bases at V and 8 bases at J, with 14 bases between the two ends. CDR3 sequence: CASSLGDPRKGYTF. In DNA, the CDR3 is TGTGCCAGCAGCTTGGGGGACCCTCGGAAGGGCTACACCTTC.

The chain couples TRBV19 to TRBJ2-7, with D perhaps assigned TRBD1 or TRBD2 (5 bases each). The CDR3 spans 14 residues. The V gene lost 3 bases and the J gene lost 2 bases, with 11 bases spanning the gap. Germline CDR1 and CDR2: LNHDA and SQIVND (reference sequence). The chain's CDR3 is CASSIESGPYEQYF. CDR3 nucleotides: TGTGCCAGTAGTATCGAATCGGGGCCCTACGAGCAGTACTTC.

This rearrangement joins TRBV28 to TRBJ1-4; D ambiguous. In germline, CDR1 is MDHEN, CDR2 SYDVKM. Trimming took 4 bases from V and 7 from J, leaving 16 bases between them. The CDR3 is 15 amino acids. CDR3 region: CASSSLSGRGEKLFF. CDR3 nucleotides: TGTGCCAGCAGTTCCCTCAGCGGTCGCGGTGAAAAACTGTTTTTT.

The rearrangement uses TRBV27 and TRBJ1-1, with D possibly being TRBD1 (6 bases). CDR1 and CDR2 (germline): MNHEY, SMNVEV (reference sequence). This CDR3 has 14 amino acids. V gave up 7 bases and J gave up 4 bases, with 16 bases separating them. The CDR3, as DNA: TGTGCCAGCACCAGTAGGGGGGCGGGCACTGAAGCTTTCTTT. Its protein is CASTSRGAGTEAFF.

V usage is TRBV4-1 and J usage is TRBJ1-1; D is uncertain. This CDR3 has 15 residues. The germline V gene encodes CDR1 MGHRA and CDR2 YSYEKL. With 0 bases removed from V and 4 bases from J, the gap between germline ends came to 12 bases. Here the CDR3 reads CASSQDGEGGTEAFF. The CDR3 DNA is TGCGCCAGCAGCCAAGATGGGGAGGGAGGCACTGAAGCTTTCTTT.

This chain links TRBV10-3 with TRBJ2-7, with D perhaps matching TRBD1 or TRBD2 (6 bases each). Trimming shortened V by 3 bases and J by 6 bases, and 15 bases separated the two germline ends. Per germline, CDR1 ENHRY and CDR2 SYGVKD. CDR3 length equals 14 residues. CDR3 amino acids: CAISDAGQGSEQYF. DNA of the CDR3: TGTGCCATCAGTGATGCGGGGCAGGGGAGCGAGCAGTACTTC.

The V gene is TRBV9, the J gene TRBJ2-3; 8 positions agree with TRBD2. From germline, CDR1 is SGDLS and CDR2 YYNGEE. J lost 2 bases, V lost 0 bases, and 5 bases had no gene match. CDR3 length: 16 amino acids. The CDR3 DNA is TGTGCCAGCAGCGTAGGTGCGGGGGGCCACACAGATACGCAGTATTTT. This encodes CASSVGAGGHTDTQYF.

The genes are TRBV9 and TRBJ2-7; D is unresolved. The CDR3 runs to 14 residues. Germline V gene lookup returns CDR1 SGDLS and CDR2 YYNGEE. Trimming left V 0 bases short and J 2 bases short, with 9 bases between. CDR3 sequence: CASSVASDAYEQYF. CDR3 in DNA: TGTGCCAGCAGCGTAGCAAGCGATGCCTACGAGCAGTACTTC.

The chain has TRBV6-5 and TRBJ2-1, with TRBD1 identical over 11 bases. V shed 0 bases, J shed 8 bases, and the junction held 3 bases outside the gene matches. The germline CDR1 and CDR2 sequences are MNHEY and SVGAGI. The CDR3 is 15 residues long. CDR3 DNA: TGTGCCAGCAGTTACTCGGGACAGGGGGGCGATGAGCAGTTCTTC. Amino acids: CASSYSGQGGDEQFF.

The rearrangement uses TRBV4-3 and TRBJ1-5, with TRBD1 matching over 7 bases. The CDR3 extends over 18 amino acids. Looked up from germline, CDR1 is LGHNA and CDR2 is YSLEER. Germline trimming cut 0 bases from V and 0 bases from J; bases unmatched to any gene: 8. The DNA of the CDR3 is TGCGCCAGCAGCCAAGATGCAGGCAGGGGGAATAGCAATCAGCCCCAGCATTTT. Protein product: CASSQDAGRGNSNQPQHF.

The rearrangement uses TRBV6-5 and TRBJ2-3, with TRBD2 identical over 8 bases. The CDR3 has 15 amino acids. Germline loops: CDR1 MNHEY, CDR2 SVGAGI. Trimming at V came to 2 bases and at J to 0 bases, leaving 1 base not matched to a gene. The CDR3 DNA is TGTGCCAGCAGTTACGTAGCGGGGAGCACAGATACGCAGTATTTT. Its protein is CASSYVAGSTDTQYF.

V usage is TRBV4-3 and J usage is TRBJ2-5; 8 bases are a match to TRBD1. Looked up from germline, CDR1 is LGHNA and CDR2 is YSLEER. This CDR3 has 15 residues. Unmatched junction bases numbered 9, after V lost 6 bases and J lost 3 bases. The CDR3 bases are TGCGCCAGCAGTCGACTCTTGGACAGGGAAGAGACCCAGTACTTC. As protein: CASSRLLDREETQYF.

V and J are TRBV19 and TRBJ2-2; tentatively, D is TRBD1 (6 bases). Germline CDR1 reads LNHDA; CDR2 reads SQIVND (reference sequence). CDR3 size: 14 residues. DNA for the CDR3: TGTGGGACCTCGGGCAGGGGTGGAACCGGGGAGCTGTTTTTT. It specifies CGTSGRGGTGELFF.

J is TRBJ2-2 and V is TRBV5-6; D remains unclear. V was clipped by 2 bases and J by 3 bases, with 8 bases between them. The CDR3 contains 14 residues. Germline-derived CDR1 and CDR2 are SGHDT and YYEEEE. CDR3 residues: CASSFSRYTGELFF. The CDR3 nucleotides are TGTGCCAGCAGCTTTTCCAGATACACCGGGGAGCTGTTTTTT.

The CDR3 is CASSLAETRGTQETQYF. In DNA form, the CDR3 reads TGTGCCAGCAGCTTAGCGGAAACAAGGGGAACCCAAGAGACCCAGTACTTC. The rearrangement links TRBV7-2 to TRBJ2-5; a possible D gene is TRBD1 (5 bases). This CDR3 is 17 amino acids long. Germline CDR1 reads SGHTA; CDR2 reads FQGNSA. V was trimmed by 0 bases and J by 1 base, leaving 15 bases between them.

This chain connects TRBV2 to TRBJ1-5, with D unclear. CDR3 length: 15 residues. Germline CDR1 reads SNHLY; CDR2 reads FYNNEI. The V gene lost 0 bases and the J gene lost 5 bases, with 11 bases spanning the gap. The CDR3: CASSEAWEADQPQHF. The CDR3, as DNA: TGTGCCAGCAGTGAAGCTTGGGAGGCGGATCAGCCCCAGCATTTT. Full variable domain (missing parts from reference TRBV2 and TRBJ1-5): EPEVTQTPSHQVTQMGQEVILRCVPISNHLYFYWYRQILGQKVEFLVSFYNNEISEKSEIFDDQFSVERPDGSNFTLKIRSTKLEDSAMYFCASSEAWEADQPQHFGDGTRLSIL.

This clone turned up a few times. This chain uses TRBV29-1 with TRBJ2-3; D gene uncertain. The CDR3 loop spans 10 amino acids. Trimming removed 7 bases from V and 2 bases from J, with 4 bases in between. Germline CDR1 is SQVTM and CDR2 is ANQGSEA. The CDR3 DNA reads TGCAGCGCCTTCACAGATACGCAGTATTTT. Amino acid sequence: CSAFTDTQYF.

Only one count was recorded for this clone. The gene calls are TRBV6-5 and TRBJ2-2; D not resolved. V was cut by 4 bases and J by 7 bases, with 10 bases left in between. This CDR3 is 13 amino acids long. Per germline, CDR1 MNHEY and CDR2 SVGAGI. The CDR3 spells CASSSSLVGELFF. The CDR3, as DNA: TGTGCCAGCAGTTCCTCCCTCGTCGGGGAGCTGTTTTTT.

The V call is TRBV11-2, the J call TRBJ1-5; 9 bases line up with TRBD1. The CDR3 runs 15 residues. Germline CDR1 and CDR2: SGHAT and FQNNGV. The V segment lost 4 bases and the J segment 4 bases; nucleotides outside the gene matches: 5. CDR3 DNA sequence: TGTGCCAGCAGCTGGGGGACAGGGTCTAATCAGCCCCAGCATTTT. Amino acid sequence: CASSWGTGSNQPQHF.

This clone has a single count. The rearrangement uses TRBV2 and TRBJ2-7; no firm D call. The V and J ends lost 7 bases and 0 bases respectively, with 10 bases between them. CDR1 and CDR2 from the germline V gene are SNHLY and FYNNEI. The CDR3 contains 13 residues. CDR3 DNA sequence: TGTGCCAGCAAGGGCACCAGCTCCTACGAGCAGTACTTC. Amino acid sequence: CASKGTSSYEQYF.

This clone was detected only a few times. The rearrangement joins TRBV2 to TRBJ2-6; no definite D call. This CDR3 contains 15 residues. Between the trimmed V and J ends, which lost 7 bases and 0 bases, there was a span of 10 bases. Germline lookup yields CDR1 SNHLY and CDR2 FYNNEI. The CDR3 DNA reads as TGTGCCAGCAAAGAACAGACCTCTGGGGCCAACGTCCTGACTTTC. Amino acid sequence: CASKEQTSGANVLTF.

The V call is TRBV2, the J call TRBJ1-2; D is unclear. Trimming removed 3 bases from V and 2 bases from J, with 7 bases in between. Germline CDR1 reads SNHLY; CDR2 reads FYNNEI. There are 13 residues in the CDR3. CDR3 in DNA: TGTGCCAGCAGTGAGACTGCGAACTATGGCTACACCTTC. Its protein product is CASSETANYGYTF. Combining the CDR3 with reference TRBV2 and TRBJ1-2 gives the whole variable domain EPEVTQTPSHQVTQMGQEVILRCVPISNHLYFYWYRQILGQKVEFLVSFYNNEISEKSEIFDDQFSVERPDGSNFTLKIRSTKLEDSAMYFCASSETANYGYTFGSGTRLTVV.

The chain carries TRBV15 and TRBJ2-5, with D tentatively TRBD2 (6 bases). Germline CDR1 reads LNHNV; CDR2 reads YYDKDF (reference sequence). Trimming removed 7 bases at V and 0 bases at J, with 15 bases between. CDR3 size: 15 residues. The CDR3 DNA follows: TGTGCCACCACCCCGACTAGTTGGGACCAAGAGACCCAGTACTTC. It translates to CATTPTSWDQETQYF.

This chain uses TRBV4-1 with TRBJ2-3; no clear D gene. Germline loops: CDR1 MGHRA, CDR2 YSYEKL. V was trimmed by 4 bases and J by 2 bases, leaving 13 bases between them. The CDR3 is 15 amino acids. CDR3 bases: TGCGCCAGCAGCCCCCGGTCAGGCGCCACAGATACGCAGTATTTT. Translating gives CASSPRSGATDTQYF.

This clone has more than one count but fewer than ten. The CDR3 region has the DNA TGTGCCTCGGAGGGCGACACCGGGGAGCTGTTTTTT. Translated, it gives CASEGDTGELFF. This chain connects TRBV19 to TRBJ2-2; maybe TRBD2 (6 bases). Germline V gene data show CDR1 as LNHDA and CDR2 as SQIVND (reference sequence). This CDR3 is 12 amino acids long. The V end was cut by 11 bases, the J end by 3 bases, with 10 bases between.

The genes are TRBV6-6 and TRBJ2-1, with D tentatively TRBD2 (5 bases). CDR1 is MNHNY, CDR2 SVGAGI, per germline (reference sequence). The CDR3 runs 14 residues. Trimming left V 3 bases short and J 6 bases short, with 12 bases between. CDR3 bases: TGTGCCAGCAGTTATACGGGATTCGGCAATGAGCAGTTCTTC. It is translated as CASSYTGFGNEQFF.

Comment on this clone: The same CDR3 can be traced to other DNA sequences in this sample. This chain connects TRBV29-1 to TRBJ1-2, with D unresolved. V lost 3 bases, J lost 8 bases, and 4 bases lay in between. The CDR3 extends over 9 amino acids. Germline V gives CDR1 SQVTM, CDR2 ANQGSEA. As DNA, the CDR3 is TGCAGCGTTGAGGAGGGCTACACCTTC. It is translated as CSVEEGYTF.